The 30 T cell receptor beta chains given below trace back to one sample, sequenced in a study of T cell responses to AZD1222 COVID-19 vaccine. Measured with immunoSEQ multiplex PCR; TCRdb has only the in-frame clones, and not every one. The profile shows 72,000 or so clones, about 88% of them singletons. This specimen was peripheral blood, taken 28 days after the second AZD1222 dose. All receptors derive from an adult who received the AZD1222 COVID-19 vaccine.

The chain carries TRBV7-3 and TRBJ2-3; TRBD1 agrees at 7 bases. The junction had 12 bases not matched to a gene; V was cut back by 6 bases and J by 0 bases. The V gene's germline CDR1 is SGHTA and CDR2 FQGTGA. CDR3 size: 17 residues. CDR3 DNA: TGTGCCAGCAGTTCGACAGGGTTGCATACTAGCACAGATACGCAGTATTTT. Protein sequence: CASSSTGLHTSTDTQYF.

This clone was observed a few times. CDR3 protein: CASSGTGGVGEQYF. For the CDR3, the DNA is TGTGCCAGCAGCGGGACAGGGGGCGTGGGGGAGCAGTACTTC. The chain joins TRBV7-2 to TRBJ2-7; 12 bases map to TRBD1. The CDR3 is 14 residues long. V dropped 5 bases and J dropped 7; count of bases not matched to a gene: 6. Germline V gives CDR1 SGHTA, CDR2 FQGNSA.

The chain links TRBV7-6 to TRBJ2-1, with TRBD2 matching 16 bases. CDR3 length equals 16 residues. V lost 5 bases, J lost 8 bases, and 6 bases stayed unmatched. Looked up from germline, CDR1 is SGHVS and CDR2 is FNYEAQ. The CDR3 protein is CASSPAGTSGGDEQFF. The CDR3, as DNA: TGTGCCAGCAGCCCGGCCGGGACTAGCGGGGGGGATGAGCAGTTCTTC.

This chain connects TRBV2 to TRBJ1-1; D not certain. Germline V gives CDR1 SNHLY, CDR2 FYNNEI. This CDR3 spans 10 amino acids. Trimming pared 10 bases from V and 4 bases from J, leaving 7 bases between. The CDR3 nucleotides are TGTGCCATTGGAGGCACTGAAGCTTTCTTT. The encoded protein is CAIGGTEAFF.

The chain joins TRBV19 to TRBJ1-5, with D maybe TRBD1 (6 bases). V was pared by 7 bases and J by 5 bases, with 12 bases between. The V gene's germline CDR1 is LNHDA and CDR2 SQIVND (reference sequence). The CDR3 loop spans 13 amino acids. The DNA of the CDR3 is TGTGCCAGTACGGACAGTAGGGATCAGCCCCAGCATTTT. Amino acid sequence: CASTDSRDQPQHF.

The V and J genes are TRBV25-1 and TRBJ2-5, with no clear D. V was pared by 3 bases and J by 0 bases, with 11 bases between. CDR3 size: 15 residues. CDR1 and CDR2 from the germline V gene are MGHDK and SYGVNS. In DNA, the CDR3 is TGTGCCAGCAGTGATATAGGCCGCTACCAAGAGACCCAGTACTTC. This translates into CASSDIGRYQETQYF.

The chain carries TRBV6-2 or TRBV6-3 and TRBJ1-1; D perhaps matches TRBD1 (5 bases). Per the germline V gene, CDR1 is MNHEY and CDR2 is SVGEGT. V lost 0 bases, J lost 4 bases, and 21 bases lay in between. This CDR3 is built from 18 residues. CDR3 residues: CASSYSIITPGLLTEAFF. CDR3 bases: TGTGCCAGCAGTTACTCGATTATAACGCCAGGGTTGCTCACTGAAGCTTTCTTT.

The chain combines TRBV27 with TRBJ2-1; D unclear. Trimming cost V 8 bases and J 1 base, with 15 bases left between them. The CDR3 length is 15 residues. CDR1 MNHEY and CDR2 SMNVEV come from the germline V gene (reference sequence). CDR3 sequence reads: CASRPQVVSYNEQFF. The CDR3 coding sequence is TGTGCCAGCCGACCCCAGGTGGTGTCCTACAATGAGCAGTTCTTC.

The V call is TRBV5-6, the J call TRBJ1-1; 7 positions agree with TRBD1. Trimming at V came to 4 bases and at J to 6 bases, leaving 9 bases not matched to a gene. Germline V gives CDR1 SGHDT, CDR2 YYEEEE. The CDR3 runs to 14 residues. CDR3 sequence: CASSLWTGVAEAFF. For the CDR3, the DNA is TGTGCCAGCAGCCTATGGACAGGAGTGGCTGAAGCTTTCTTT.

This chain links TRBV15 with TRBJ2-7; the D gene is possibly TRBD2 (5 bases). V was trimmed by 6 bases and J by 0 bases, leaving 12 bases between them. The CDR3 is 14 residues long. Germline CDR1 is LNHNV and CDR2 is YYDKDF (reference sequence). CDR3 sequence reads: CATSPGSNSYEQYF. The DNA for the CDR3 is TGTGCCACCAGTCCGGGGTCGAACTCCTACGAGCAGTACTTC.

Notes on this clone: Within the sample, other DNA sequences also encode this same CDR3. The rearrangement links TRBV12-3 or TRBV12-4 to TRBJ1-1, with D uncertain. Trimming took off 5 bases at V and 1 base at J, with 8 bases between the two ends. The CDR3 consists of 13 residues. The CDR3 loop is CASSLGPNTEAFF. CDR3 nucleotides: TGTGCCAGCAGTCTCGGACCGAACACTGAAGCTTTCTTT.

The V gene is TRBV18, the J gene TRBJ1-2; 7 nucleotides line up with TRBD1. V dropped 5 bases and J dropped 6; count of bases not matched to a gene: 6. Looked up from germline, CDR1 is KGHSH and CDR2 is LQKENI. This CDR3 region has 13 residues. The CDR3 here is CASSLGQENGYTF. The CDR3 DNA follows: TGTGCCAGCTCATTAGGACAGGAAAATGGCTACACCTTC.

This chain connects TRBV18 to TRBJ2-7, with D possibly matching TRBD2 (6 bases). V was cut by 6 bases and J by 6 bases, with 12 bases left in between. The CDR3 has 12 residues. The germline V gene encodes CDR1 KGHSH and CDR2 LQKENI. The CDR3 sequence: CASSRGRSEQYF. DNA for the CDR3: TGTGCCAGCTCTCGGGGGAGAAGCGAGCAGTACTTC.

The CDR3 loop is CASLIERPQHF. The CDR3 region has the DNA TGTGCCAGTCTAATCGAGAGGCCCCAGCATTTT. This sequence joins TRBV7-3 and TRBJ1-5; D gene unclear. Trimming pared 9 bases from V and 9 bases from J, leaving 12 bases between. Germline CDR1 and CDR2: SGHTA and FQGTGA. The CDR3 has 11 amino acids. Supplemented by reference TRBV7-3 and TRBJ1-5, the full variable domain reads GAGVSQTPSNKVTEKGKYVELRCDPISGHTALYWYRQSLGQGPEFLIYFQGTGAADDSGLPNDRFFAVRPEGSVSTLKIQRTERGDSAVYLCASLIERPQHFGDGTRLSIL.

The chain is built from TRBV5-5 and TRBJ2-2; TRBD2 aligns across 12 bases. Germline values: CDR1 SGHKS, CDR2 YYEKEE (reference sequence). The CDR3 is made up of 16 amino acids. J gave up 4 bases and V 5 bases, and 6 bases lay outside the gene matches. The CDR3 nucleotides are TGTGCCAGCAGTTCCGGGACTAGCGGGTTCACCGGGGAGCTGTTTTTT. Its translation is CASSSGTSGFTGELFF.

J is TRBJ2-7 and V is TRBV9; D not certain. The CDR3 extends over 14 amino acids. Deletions cut 0 bases from V and 10 bases from J, with 17 bases between. CDR1 and CDR2 (germline): SGDLS, YYNGEE. In nucleotides, the CDR3 is TGTGCCAGCAGCGTAGAAAGTAGCCCAGGTACCCAGTACTTC. Protein sequence: CASSVESSPGTQYF.

The V call is TRBV20-1, the J call TRBJ2-1; 7 bases line up with TRBD2. V lost 3 bases, J lost 2 bases, and 4 bases stayed unmatched. Looked up from germline, CDR1 is DFQATT and CDR2 is SNEGSKA (reference sequence). The CDR3 loop spans 14 amino acids. CDR3 DNA: TGCAGTGCTAGTCCAGCGGGACCCTACAATGAGCAGTTCTTC. It translates to CSASPAGPYNEQFF.

The J gene is TRBJ2-7, the V gene TRBV6-5; perhaps TRBD1 as D (5 bases). Trimming removed 5 bases at V and 4 bases at J, with 12 bases between. CDR3 size: 13 residues. Germline CDR1 is MNHEY and CDR2 is SVGAGI. In nucleotides, the CDR3 is TGTGCCAGCAGTACACCAGGGTGGTACGAGCAGTACTTC. Amino acids: CASSTPGWYEQYF.

The chain employs TRBV5-8 and TRBJ2-7; 8 nucleotides match TRBD2. CDR1 is SGHTS and CDR2 is YDEGEE in the germline V gene. This CDR3 is 14 amino acids long. Losses at the gene ends were 2 bases for V and 2 bases for J; bases not matched to a gene: 3. The DNA for the CDR3 is TGTGCCAGCAGCTTCGGACTAGCAACCTACGAGCAGTACTTC. Translating it yields CASSFGLATYEQYF.

This clone has a single count. The gene calls are TRBV7-3 and TRBJ2-5; D call uncertain. CDR3 length: 13 amino acids. V lost 2 bases to trimming and J lost 2 bases, with 6 bases between them. Germline CDR1 is SGHTA and CDR2 is FQGTGA. The CDR3 reads CASSLGLQETQYF. The CDR3 bases are TGTGCCAGCAGCTTAGGCCTACAAGAGACCCAGTACTTC.

In its sample, this clone was seen once. The chain employs TRBV6-2 or TRBV6-3 and TRBJ1-2; maybe TRBD1 (5 bases). In germline, CDR1 is MNHEY, CDR2 SVGEGT. Trimming shortened V by 6 bases and J by 5 bases, and 7 bases separated the two germline ends. The CDR3 spans 11 residues. For the CDR3, the DNA is TGTGCCAGCAGCACAGGATATGGCTACACCTTC. Amino acids: CASSTGYGYTF.

The V call is TRBV21-1, the J call TRBJ2-5; the table's D call, TRBD1, has no DNA check behind it. TRBV21-1 is a pseudogene. The CDR3 is 12 residues long. CDR3 protein: CASSKKGQTQYF. CDR3 sequence (DNA): TGTGCCAGCAGCAAAAAGGGGCAGACCCAGTACTTC.

The V gene is TRBV19, the J gene TRBJ2-1, with 10 bases identical to TRBD2. CDR1 is LNHDA and CDR2 is SQIVND in the germline V gene (reference sequence). The CDR3 spans 15 residues. The ends lost 2 bases at V and 8 bases at J; junction bases unmatched: 6. The CDR3 reads CASSIMASGSYEQFF. The CDR3 bases are TGTGCCAGTAGTATAATGGCTAGCGGGAGCTATGAGCAGTTCTTC.

This CDR3 is CASNYPGQGTGELFF. The DNA for the CDR3 is TGTGCCAGCAATTACCCGGGACAGGGTACCGGGGAGCTGTTTTTT. The chain joins TRBV2 to TRBJ2-2; TRBD1 agrees at 9 bases. V shed 7 bases, J shed 5 bases, and the junction held 8 bases outside the gene matches. Per germline, CDR1 SNHLY and CDR2 FYNNEI. This CDR3 region has 15 residues.

The V call is TRBV10-3, the J call TRBJ2-5, with D uncertain. CDR1 ENHRY and CDR2 SYGVKD come from the germline V gene. Trimming left V 4 bases short and J 5 bases short, with 14 bases between. The CDR3 is made up of 14 amino acids. The CDR3 bases are TGTGCCATCAGTGGCGGTCTAGAAGACGAGACCCAGTACTTC. It encodes CAISGGLEDETQYF.

This rearrangement joins TRBV11-1 to TRBJ2-3, with D unresolved. Per germline, CDR1 SGHAT and CDR2 FQDESV (reference sequence). The CDR3 is made up of 13 amino acids. V was shortened by 1 base and J by 0 bases, with 2 bases between the two germline ends. This CDR3 reads CASSLGSTDTQYF. The CDR3 DNA follows: TGTGCCAGCAGCTTAGGGAGCACAGATACGCAGTATTTT.

The CDR3 reads CASSAGTGQGVFEQYF. CDR3 sequence (DNA): TGTGCCAGCTCCGCAGGGACCGGACAGGGCGTTTTCGAGCAGTACTTC. The J gene is TRBJ2-7, the V gene TRBV18; 8 bases are shared with TRBD1. Germline CDR1 and CDR2: KGHSH and LQKENI. This CDR3 is built from 16 residues. V lost 6 bases, J lost 6 bases, and 16 bases stayed unmatched.

V and J are TRBV14 and TRBJ1-1; D is uncertain. With 3 bases removed from V and 2 bases from J, the gap between germline ends came to 7 bases. This CDR3 spans 13 amino acids. Per the germline V gene, CDR1 is SGHDN and CDR2 is FVKESK. Here the CDR3 reads CASSQTKNTEAFF. The CDR3 region has the DNA TGTGCCAGCAGCCAGACAAAAAACACTGAAGCTTTCTTT.

The genes are TRBV3-1 (or the pseudogene TRBV3-2) and TRBJ2-7; possibly TRBD1 or TRBD2 for D (5 bases each). Trimming pared 0 bases from V and 3 bases from J, leaving 9 bases between. The germline gives CDR1 LGHDT, CDR2 YNNKEL (reference sequence). The CDR3 consists of 14 residues. The CDR3 nucleotides are TGTGCCAGCAGCCAAGAAGGGGACGGCTACGAGCAGTACTTC. This translates into CASSQEGDGYEQYF.

This clone was recorded a few times. The chain joins TRBV7-9 to TRBJ2-7, with D perhaps TRBD1 (5 bases). This CDR3 contains 12 residues. V gave up 5 bases and J gave up 3 bases, with 8 bases separating them. The germline gives CDR1 SEHNR, CDR2 FQNEAQ (reference sequence). The chain's CDR3 is CASSPTDYEQYF. For the CDR3, the DNA is TGTGCCAGCAGCCCGACAGACTACGAGCAGTACTTC.